The 31 T cell receptor beta chains given below trace back to one sample, sequenced in a study of response to subunit inactivated influenza vaccine. TCRdb fed the RT-PCR reads into MiXCR, producing one record per CDR3 protein. The top ten clones hold 7.5% to 8% of a sample with 650,000 or so distinct CDR3 sequences, roughly 15% of them seen once. The sample here was PBMCs from blood, taken about 14 days before vaccination. These receptors came from a man aged 50-60 years who received an inactivated influenza vaccine.

The chain employs TRBV2 and TRBJ2-3; the D is unclear. Trimming cost V 5 bases and J 4 bases, with 13 bases left between them. CDR3 length: 14 residues. Germline CDR1 SNHLY, CDR2 FYNNEI. The CDR3 protein is CASSQTLGPDTQYF. The DNA for the CDR3 is TGTGCCAGCAGTCAGACACTGGGCCCAGATACGCAGTATTTT. Full variable domain (rest looked up from reference TRBV2 and TRBJ2-3): EPEVTQTPSHQVTQMGQEVILRCVPISNHLYFYWYRQILGQKVEFLVSFYNNEISEKSEIFDDQFSVERPDGSNFTLKIRSTKLEDSAMYFCASSQTLGPDTQYFGPGTRLTVL.

This clonotype appeared many times. The chain couples TRBV7-2 to TRBJ2-4, with a weak D call TRBD2 (5 bases). Per germline, CDR1 SGHTA and CDR2 FQGNSA. This CDR3 has 15 residues. V dropped 1 base and J dropped 6 bases, with 13 bases sitting between them. CDR3 nucleotides: TGTGCCAGCAGCTTAGGGCCTGTAGCGAGAAACATTCAGTACTTC. Protein: CASSLGPVARNIQYF.

The J gene is TRBJ2-1, the V gene TRBV9, with D unresolved. V was cut by 4 bases and J by 0 bases, with 14 bases left in between. Germline V gene sequence: CDR1 SGDLS, CDR2 YYNGEE. The CDR3 runs 16 residues. The CDR3 protein is CASSLRHRSSYNEQFF. The CDR3 DNA is TGTGCCAGCAGCCTTAGACATCGAAGCTCCTACAATGAGCAGTTCTTC.

CDR3 loop: CSARDLGTGAQVPYNEQFF. CDR3 coding DNA: TGCAGTGCTAGAGATCTAGGGACAGGGGCCCAAGTACCCTACAATGAGCAGTTCTTC. This sequence joins TRBV20-1 and TRBJ2-1; 10 nucleotides match TRBD1. Germline-derived CDR1 and CDR2 are DFQATT and SNEGSKA (reference sequence). The CDR3 sequence is 19 residues long. Trimming at V came to 0 bases and at J to 2 bases, leaving 13 bases not matched to a gene.

This clonotype was seen only a few times. The chain combines TRBV20-1 with TRBJ1-2, with D unresolved. V was cut by 0 bases and J by 9 bases, with 11 bases left in between. The CDR3 is 12 amino acids. Per the germline V gene, CDR1 is DFQATT and CDR2 is SNEGSKA (reference sequence). The CDR3 loop is CSARDPGQSYTF. The DNA for the CDR3 is TGCAGTGCTAGAGACCCGGGTCAGAGCTACACCTTC.

This clonotype appeared a few times. The rearrangement uses TRBV5-5 and TRBJ2-1; 8 nucleotides match TRBD2. J was trimmed by 4 bases and V by 3 bases; bases with no gene match: 3. The CDR3 is made up of 14 amino acids. Germline V lookup: CDR1 SGHKS, CDR2 YYEKEE (reference sequence). The CDR3 DNA reads TGTGCCAGCAGCTCTCCTAGCGGGTACAATGAGCAGTTCTTC. This translates into CASSSPSGYNEQFF.

This clonotype has a handful of counts. This sequence joins TRBV11-2 and TRBJ2-1; D tentatively reads TRBD1 or TRBD2 (5 bases each). The germline V gene has CDR1 SGHAT and CDR2 FQNNGV. V shed 4 bases and J shed 10 bases, with 20 bases lying between them. This CDR3 is 15 amino acids long. The CDR3 protein is CASSSPRGRTLEQFF. Written as DNA, the CDR3 is TGTGCCAGCAGCTCGCCTCGGGGACGGACCCTCGAGCAGTTCTTC.

In this sample, this clonotype turned up many times. V and J are TRBV7-9 and TRBJ2-7; D remains unclear. Trimming pared 6 bases from V and 4 bases from J, leaving 10 bases between. This CDR3 is 12 amino acids long. The germline gives CDR1 SEHNR, CDR2 FQNEAQ (reference sequence). CDR3 region: CASSFSAYEQYF. Written as DNA, the CDR3 is TGTGCCAGCAGTTTCTCTGCATACGAGCAGTACTTC.

The genes are TRBV4-2 and TRBJ2-1; 13 nucleotides align to TRBD2. This CDR3 comprises 17 residues. In germline, CDR1 is LGHNA, CDR2 YNFKEQ. V gave up 3 bases and J gave up 12 bases; unmatched junction bases: 14. The CDR3 protein is CASSQKTSGGTYNWQFF. DNA of the CDR3: TGTGCCAGCAGCCAGAAGACTAGCGGGGGGACCTACAATTGGCAGTTCTTC.

This chain connects TRBV5-1 to TRBJ2-6, with D unresolved. Germline CDR1 SGHRS, CDR2 YFSETQ. Deletions cut 4 bases from V and 0 bases from J, with 14 bases between. CDR3 length: 17 amino acids. Here the CDR3 DNA reads TGCGCCAGCAGCCCCTCCCCGGGCCACTCTGGGGCCAACGTCCTGACTTTC. As protein: CASSPSPGHSGANVLTF.

The V and J genes are TRBV11-2 and TRBJ2-7; 8 bases fit TRBD2. Trimming cost V 2 bases and J 1 base; bases outside gene matches: 4. Germline V gene data show CDR1 as SGHAT and CDR2 as FQNNGV. The CDR3 contains 15 residues. The CDR3 is CASSLLGLESYEQYF. The CDR3 nucleotides read TGTGCCAGCAGCTTATTGGGACTAGAATCCTACGAGCAGTACTTC.

This clonotype was counted a few times. The genes are TRBV12-3 or TRBV12-4 and TRBJ1-2, with D perhaps matching TRBD1 (5 bases). This CDR3 region has 16 residues. The V end was cut by 5 bases, the J end by 1 base, with 17 bases between. The chain's CDR3 is CASSVGPGSVNYGYTF. CDR3 nucleotides: TGTGCCAGCAGTGTCGGACCAGGGTCTGTTAACTATGGCTACACCTTC.

Only a few counts were recorded for this clonotype. The chain employs TRBV10-3 and TRBJ1-3, with TRBD1 matching over 9 bases. The CDR3 length is 13 residues. Germline CDR1 reads ENHRY; CDR2 reads SYGVKD. V lost 5 bases and J lost 4; bases outside the gene matches: 0. CDR3 region: CAISTGGGNTIYF. The DNA for the CDR3 is TGTGCCATCAGTACAGGGGGCGGAAACACCATATATTTT.

This clonotype was seen a few times. V gene TRBV7-2 combines with J gene TRBJ2-3; D is perhaps TRBD1 (6 bases). From germline, CDR1 is SGHTA and CDR2 FQGNSA. CDR3 size: 14 residues. Trimming cost V 5 bases and J 4 bases, with 13 bases left between them. In DNA form, the CDR3 reads TGTGCCAGCAGCCCGGGACAAAAAGCAGATACGCAGTATTTT. It is translated as CASSPGQKADTQYF.

The rearrangement joins TRBV9 to TRBJ2-7, with 7 bases matching TRBD1. The CDR3 covers 14 residues. Unmatched junction bases numbered 4, after V lost 1 base and J lost 3 bases. Germline CDR1 is SGDLS and CDR2 is YYNGEE. This CDR3 reads CASSVRGDSYEQYF. In nucleotides, the CDR3 is TGTGCCAGCAGCGTACGAGGGGACAGCTACGAGCAGTACTTC.

V and J are TRBV25-1 and TRBJ2-5, with D maybe TRBD1 (5 bases). The CDR3 extends over 15 amino acids. Germline V gene lookup returns CDR1 MGHDK and CDR2 SYGVNS. The germline V and J ends were trimmed by 3 bases and 2 bases, with 13 bases remaining between them. The CDR3 region is CASSEAQGTQETQYF. The CDR3 nucleotides are TGTGCCAGCAGTGAGGCGCAGGGCACTCAAGAGACCCAGTACTTC.

This clonotype has a handful of counts. The junction departs from the called germline gene at one end, perhaps through a read error. The chain has TRBV2 and TRBJ2-7, with 7 bases lining up with TRBD1. Germline CDR1 is SNHLY and CDR2 is FYNNEI. The CDR3 spans 11 residues. DNA for the CDR3: TGTGCCAGCAGGGACCATTACAGGGGACCCTTC. Amino acids: CASRDHYRGPF.

This clonotype has a handful of counts. The chain joins TRBV6-5 to TRBJ2-4; TRBD2 aligns across 7 bases. CDR1 and CDR2 from the germline V gene are MNHEY and SVGAGI. The J segment lost 10 bases and the V segment lost 2 bases, leaving 17 bases of the junction unmatched. The CDR3 totals 17 residues. The CDR3 DNA reads TGTGCCAGCAGTTACGGGGCAGGGCCCGAACTGGGGGGGATTCAGTACTTC. Protein: CASSYGAGPELGGIQYF.

The V gene is TRBV5-1, the J gene TRBJ2-5; perhaps TRBD2 as D (6 bases). The V end lost 5 bases, the J end lost 3 bases, and 11 bases lay between the germline ends. The CDR3 is made up of 13 amino acids. Germline lookup yields CDR1 SGHRS and CDR2 YFSETQ. CDR3 bases: TGCGCCAGCAGGCGGGGCCTAGAAGAGACCCAGTACTTC. This sequence encodes CASRRGLEETQYF.

In its sample, this clonotype was seen a few times. V is TRBV4-3 and J is TRBJ1-3; no reliable D call. Looked up from germline, CDR1 is LGHNA and CDR2 is YSLEER. CDR3 length: 15 residues. Trimming left V 2 bases short and J 4 bases short, with 12 bases between. The CDR3 is CASSQKAPVGNTIYF. The CDR3 coding sequence is TGCGCCAGCAGCCAAAAGGCCCCCGTAGGAAACACCATATATTTT.

The table lists this clonotype with a count of one. The chain couples TRBV5-1 to TRBJ2-7, with 9 bases identical to TRBD1. The ends lost 3 bases at V and 5 bases at J; junction bases unmatched: 6. This CDR3 has 14 residues. CDR1 SGHRS and CDR2 YFSETQ come from the germline V gene. As DNA, the CDR3 is TGCGCCAGCAGCTGGGGACAGGGCCCCCACGAGCAGTACTTC. Protein sequence: CASSWGQGPHEQYF.

The chain combines TRBV20-1 with TRBJ2-1; D unresolved. Germline V gene data show CDR1 as DFQATT and CDR2 as SNEGSKA (reference sequence). The CDR3 contains 12 residues. V was shortened by 2 bases and J by 7 bases, with 9 bases between the two germline ends. The CDR3 sequence is CSARLVGNEQFF. Written as DNA, the CDR3 is TGCAGTGCTAGACTAGTAGGGAATGAGCAGTTCTTC.

This clonotype was seen more than once but under ten times. The chain employs TRBV9 and TRBJ2-2; 8 bases map to TRBD1. In germline, CDR1 is SGDLS, CDR2 YYNGEE. Losses at the gene ends were 3 bases for V and 6 bases for J; bases not matched to a gene: 4. This CDR3 region has 14 residues. CDR3 amino acids: CASSELTGAGELFF. The CDR3 region has the DNA TGTGCCAGCAGCGAACTGACAGGGGCCGGGGAGCTGTTTTTT.

DNA for the CDR3: TGTGCCAGCAGAACCCCGGGACAGAACTACGAGCAGTACTTC. It specifies CASRTPGQNYEQYF. V usage is TRBV6-1 and J usage is TRBJ2-7; TRBD1 matches 7 bases. Losses at the gene ends were 6 bases for V and 3 bases for J; bases not matched to a gene: 8. Germline V gene sequence: CDR1 MNHNS, CDR2 SASEGT. The length of the CDR3 is 14 residues.

The chain is built from TRBV14 and TRBJ1-6; no clear D. CDR1 is SGHDN and CDR2 is FVKESK in the germline V gene. The V end was cut by 5 bases, the J end by 5 bases, with 10 bases between. The CDR3 has 14 amino acids. The CDR3: CASSSRWDNSPLHF. DNA of the CDR3: TGTGCCAGCAGCTCCCGCTGGGATAATTCACCCCTCCACTTT.

This sequence joins TRBV19 and TRBJ2-5, with 9 bases identical to TRBD1. This CDR3 has 18 amino acids. Germline V lookup: CDR1 LNHDA, CDR2 SQIVND (reference sequence). With 4 bases clipped from V and 3 bases from J, the junction kept 15 bases outside the gene matches. In nucleotides, the CDR3 is TGTGCCAGTAGTACGGGGACAGGGAGTCGCCTGGGGGAAGAGACCCAGTACTTC. This translates into CASSTGTGSRLGEETQYF.

This clonotype occurred many times. The gene calls are TRBV29-1 and TRBJ1-2; D uncertain. The CDR3 has 15 residues. Germline V gene sequence: CDR1 SQVTM, CDR2 ANQGSEA. V was shortened by 0 bases and J by 0 bases, with 11 bases between the two germline ends. The CDR3 spells CSVEDPTRPNYGYTF. CDR3 coding DNA: TGCAGCGTTGAAGATCCTACCCGGCCTAACTATGGCTACACCTTC.

This chain links TRBV5-1 with TRBJ2-7; the D call may be TRBD1 or TRBD2 (5 bases each). This CDR3 has 14 amino acids. Germline V CDR1 and CDR2: SGHRS, YFSETQ. Trimming took off 2 bases at V and 4 bases at J, with 13 bases between the two ends. The CDR3 coding sequence is TGCGCCAGCAGCTTTCGGGACCCATCTTACGAGCAGTACTTC. Its translation is CASSFRDPSYEQYF.

This clonotype was recorded a few times. This chain uses TRBV4-3 with TRBJ2-7; 9 positions agree with TRBD1. This CDR3 is built from 15 residues. The J segment lost 6 bases and the V segment lost 0 bases, leaving 6 bases of the junction unmatched. In germline, CDR1 is LGHNA, CDR2 YSLEER. The CDR3 sequence is CASSQDYWTGVEQYF. The CDR3 coding sequence is TGCGCCAGCAGCCAAGATTACTGGACAGGGGTCGAGCAGTACTTC.

This clonotype was detected a few times. The chain carries TRBV20-1 and TRBJ2-7, with 11 bases lining up with TRBD2. This CDR3 is built from 14 residues. Trimming took 3 bases from V and 4 from J; bases not matched to a gene: 5. Per germline, CDR1 DFQATT and CDR2 SNEGSKA (reference sequence). CDR3 sequence reads: CSARQGLAAYEQYF. Here the CDR3 DNA reads TGCAGTGCTAGGCAGGGACTAGCGGCATACGAGCAGTACTTC.

This clonotype was counted only a few times. In nucleotides, the CDR3 is TGTGCCAGCAGCTTCGAACCGGAGGGCCAGGAGACCCAGTACTTC. It yields the protein CASSFEPEGQETQYF. The chain is built from TRBV9 and TRBJ2-5; the D gene is possibly TRBD2 (6 bases). The length of the CDR3 is 15 residues. Germline CDR1 and CDR2: SGDLS and YYNGEE. V lost 4 bases and J lost 5, with 18 bases in between.